The text below deals with one TCR beta chain. This clonotype was detected ten times or more. What antigen it recognizes has not been identified. Base qualities are not at hand, and no much larger clone is one base apart. V was cut back by 5 bases and J by 2 bases, leaving a gap of 14 bases between them. The germline V gene (reference sequence) specifies SGHKS as CDR1 and YYEKEE as CDR2. Including the terminal cysteine and phenylalanine, the CDR3 comprises 15 residues. Of the read, only the CDR3 DNA is kept; its 45 bases are in frame from base 1. The sample comes from a study of spatial heterogeneity in lung cancer (dated by TCRdb to the late 2010s). As for the study more broadly: Beta-chain transcripts were consistently detected in greater numbers than alpha-chain transcripts, which likely reflects a higher abundance of beta-chain transcripts. In tumor regions, TCR transcript counts showed a strong correlation with a T cell transcriptional module score derived from matched bulk RNA-seq. In the raw uncorrected reads, each unique combination of TCR and UMI appeared more than ten times on average. The study quantitatively compared TCR alpha and beta repertoires across multiple tumor regions, matched nontumor lung and blood in non-small cell lung cancer. Nonsynonymous mutation counts, determined by whole-exome sequencing of tumor tissue, were related to features of the TCR repertoire. At surgery, hundreds of tumor regions, some 61 matched nontumor lung samples and 45 to 60 PBMC samples were TCR-sequenced for both alpha and beta chains.

The sample's time point label is to be understood as: sample taken at primary tumor resection. The donors were fewer than 90 patients from the lung TRACERx cohort who had early-stage, untreated non-small cell lung cancer. For TCR sequencing, whole RNA was extracted from tumor and nontumor lung tissue, or from cryopreserved PBMC samples, and no cell sorting was done. A patient was chosen for TCR sequencing only when enough RNA was available from at least two tumor regions. Before selection, tumor and adjacent nontumor lung specimens were reviewed by a lung pathologist. The receptor library was made with 5' RACE. Instrument on record: NextSeq 500. In the TCR library protocol, a unique molecular identifier was attached to each TCR cDNA molecule so that PCR and sequencing errors could be corrected. The study's processing was this. TCR identification, UMI-based error correction and CDR3 extraction were all carried out with Decombinator tools. TCRs above a frequency of 2 per 1,000, corresponding to the top 1% of the tumor frequency distribution, were defined as expanded. Expanded tumor TCRs were classed as regional if statistically deemed absent (corrected P<0.05) from at least one tumor region, otherwise ubiquitous. Renyi diversity was computed with the R vegan package after each repertoire had been subsampled 100 times to 5,000 TCRs. CDR3 similarity networks were built from amino acid triplet string-kernel similarity, connecting CDR3s with pairwise similarity above 0.82. TCRdb reprocessed the public reads (quality trimming at Q25 with fastp, clone calling with MiXCR) and kept in-frame beta chains. Duplicate CDR3 protein sequences are folded into a single record with the most common DNA and genes. These V and J calls originate from TCRdb's pipeline instead of the authors' own analysis. For this sample there are about 3,900 distinct CDR3 sequences; over 4% appear just once. The ten largest clones represent 51% of the sample.

The paper as a whole reports these results and caveats: Confirming at a functional level the hypothesis that regional TCRs recognize regional mutations was considered to require additional single-cell paired TCR alpha and beta sequencing. Estimated TCR-seq coverage of tumor T cells was only around 6.7% for alpha chains and 12% to 15% for beta chains. The tumor nonsynonymous mutation count correlated with the number of expanded intratumoral alpha and beta TCRs. The count of ubiquitous expanded TCRs correlated with the count of ubiquitous nonsynonymous mutations, and the count of regional expanded TCRs correlated with the count of regional nonsynonymous mutations.

The chain couples TRBV5-5 to TRBJ1-5; too little of a D gene remains to name it. This specimen consisted of lung tumor tissue, obtained at surgery. The sequence came from a male donor with early-stage non-small cell lung cancer. The CDR3 reads CASRIGWEGNQPQHF. Read as DNA, the sequence is TGTGCCAGCAGGATCGGATGGGAAGGCAATCAGCCCCAGCATTTT.